This TCR beta chain stems from a study of blood T cell repertoires in COVID-19. On the study more broadly: COVID-19 samples collected from the United States, Italy and Spain covered acute and convalescent phases.

Researchers sorted participants into cohorts using their self-reported clinical history. What the recovered Cohort 3 donors had was two negative PCRs, clearance, or symptom resolution. As processed by the authors: Nucleated cell number was recorded as an estimate derived from reference gene primer amplification. Repertoires were generated with immunoSEQ multiplex PCR, while TCRdb's copy carries only in-frame clones and drops some. V and J calls and clone size come straight from that table; D and trimming were deduced from the DNA. This table has over 200,000 clones, 65% to 90% appearing once. The sequencing sample was made of PBMCs or T cells enriched from blood (not recorded which). The clonotype originates from a man aged 18 to 30 who had recovered from COVID-19.

CDR3 in amino acids: CASSFQGHTEAFF. The CDR3 nucleotides read TGTGCCAGCAGTTTCCAGGGGCATACTGAAGCTTTCTTT. The rearrangement uses TRBV27 and TRBJ1-1, with D perhaps TRBD1 (6 bases). The germline V gene has CDR1 MNHEY and CDR2 SMNVEV (reference sequence). The V and J ends lost 3 bases and 5 bases respectively, with 10 bases between them. The CDR3 covers 13 residues.